One sample yielded the 24 T cell receptor beta chains listed below, sequenced in a study of OX40 agonist ivuxolimab in advanced cancers. Profiling relied on immunoSEQ multiplex PCR, and the TCRdb table lists in-frame clones only, not all of them. The sample contains 90,000 to 100,000 clones, just under 85% of which appear only once. Source: CD4+ or CD8+ T cells sorted from blood, taken in a trial of the OX40 agonist ivuxolimab. The receptors derive from an adult with an advanced solid tumor such as melanoma, head and neck, liver or kidney cancer.

In nucleotides, the CDR3 is TGTGCCAGCAGAAGGGAGGGGGAGCTGTTTTTT. This codes for CASRREGELFF. V gene TRBV6-5 combines with J gene TRBJ2-2; possibly TRBD2 for D (5 bases). This CDR3 has 11 amino acids. The V end was cut by 6 bases, the J end by 8 bases, with 7 bases between. Germline loops: CDR1 MNHEY, CDR2 SVGAGI.

This clone was counted only a few times. J is TRBJ1-6 and V is TRBV7-9; the D is unclear. CDR1 and CDR2 (germline): SEHNR, FQNEAQ (reference sequence). Trimming stripped 3 bases from V and 9 bases from J, with 6 bases between. The CDR3 has 12 amino acids. CDR3 sequence (DNA): TGTGCCAGCAGCTTTTTGGGTTCACCCCTCCACTTT. This encodes CASSFLGSPLHF.

This clone was detected once. The chain has TRBV7-9 and TRBJ2-7; D is ambiguous. There are 13 residues in the CDR3. Germline values: CDR1 SEHNR, CDR2 FQNEAQ (reference sequence). V was shortened by 5 bases and J by 12 bases, with 20 bases between the two germline ends. The DNA of the CDR3 is TGTGCCAGCAGCCCCATGGGATATGGGTTTTCGTACTTC. Protein: CASSPMGYGFSYF.

The chain carries TRBV28 and TRBJ2-7; D is undetermined. CDR1 MDHEN and CDR2 SYDVKM come from the germline V gene. The V end lost 6 bases, the J end lost 2 bases, and 8 bases lay between the germline ends. The CDR3 has 12 amino acids. In DNA, the CDR3 is TGTGCCAGCAGCACGGTCCCCTACGAGCAGTACTTC. Its translation is CASSTVPYEQYF. The entire variable domain, with the rest obtained from reference TRBV28 and TRBJ2-7, is as follows: DVKVTQSSRYLVKRTGEKVFLECVQDMDHENMFWYRQDPGLGLRLIYFSYDVKMKEKGDIPEGYSVSREKKERFSLILESASTNQTSMYLCASSTVPYEQYFGPGTRLTVT.

The V gene is TRBV7-8, the J gene TRBJ2-3, with D possibly being TRBD1 (7 bases). Germline CDR1 is SGHVS and CDR2 is FQNEAQ. Trimming shortened V by 4 bases and J by 0 bases, and 14 bases separated the two germline ends. This CDR3 is built from 16 residues. Here the CDR3 reads CASSYMTGTSTDTQYF. The CDR3 nucleotides read TGTGCCAGCAGCTACATGACAGGGACTAGCACAGATACGCAGTATTTT.

This clone has just one count. V and J are TRBV6-6 and TRBJ2-7; unclear D gene. The CDR3 runs to 12 residues. Germline CDR1 is MNHNY and CDR2 is SVGAGI (reference sequence). V gave up 0 bases and J gave up 9 bases, with 9 bases separating them. The DNA of the CDR3 is TGTGCCAGCAGTTACTCGACGTCCGGGCAGTACTTC. It yields the protein CASSYSTSGQYF.

V is TRBV6-6 and J is TRBJ2-5, with D possibly being TRBD1 or TRBD2 (5 bases each). This CDR3 is 12 amino acids long. The germline gives CDR1 MNHNY, CDR2 SVGAGI (reference sequence). The V and J ends lost 0 bases and 6 bases respectively, with 5 bases between them. The CDR3 DNA is TGTGCCAGCAGTTACTCGGGACAGACCCAGTACTTC. Protein: CASSYSGQTQYF.

The CDR3 is CSWGQGVETQYF. The CDR3 nucleotides read TGCAGTTGGGGGCAGGGGGTAGAGACCCAGTACTTC. The gene calls are TRBV29-1 and TRBJ2-5; 7 bases are shared with TRBD1. CDR1 and CDR2 from the germline V gene are SQVTM and ANQGSEA. The CDR3 contains 12 residues.

The V gene is TRBV11-2, the J gene TRBJ2-6, with D hard to call. V dropped 3 bases and J dropped 1 base, with 19 bases sitting between them. This CDR3 spans 19 amino acids. Germline V gives CDR1 SGHAT, CDR2 FQNNGV. The CDR3 DNA sequence: TGTGCCAGCAGCTTCCCCTGGGCAGGCCAAAGATCTGGGGCCAACGTCCTGACTTTC. Its protein is CASSFPWAGQRSGANVLTF.

V is TRBV6-5 and J is TRBJ2-7, with D possibly matching TRBD1 (5 bases). This CDR3 comprises 12 residues. Trimming left V 5 bases short and J 3 bases short, with 8 bases between. CDR1 is MNHEY and CDR2 is SVGAGI in the germline V gene. CDR3 protein: CASSRTRYEQYF. In DNA form, the CDR3 reads TGTGCCAGCAGTCGGACACGCTACGAGCAGTACTTC.

The rearrangement joins TRBV19 to TRBJ1-5; D call uncertain. The CDR3 has 13 amino acids. Germline V CDR1 and CDR2: LNHDA, SQIVND (reference sequence). With 3 bases removed from V and 4 bases from J, the gap between germline ends came to 7 bases. CDR3 coding DNA: TGTGCCAGTAGTATTAGACAAAATCAGCCCCAGCATTTT. Translation: CASSIRQNQPQHF.

The rearrangement links TRBV19 to TRBJ2-1, with 8 bases that match TRBD1. Trimming took 6 bases from V and 3 from J; bases not matched to a gene: 4. The germline gives CDR1 LNHDA, CDR2 SQIVND (reference sequence). This CDR3 comprises 14 residues. The CDR3 bases are TGTGCCAGTAGGGGACAGGAAATCTACAATGAGCAGTTCTTC. Residues: CASRGQEIYNEQFF.

With respect to this clone: Distinct nucleotide sequences in the sample also encode this CDR3. The chain combines TRBV18 with TRBJ2-5; D perhaps matches TRBD2 (6 bases). The germline CDR1 and CDR2 sequences are KGHSH and LQKENI. Trimming left V 3 bases short and J 4 bases short, with 6 bases between. CDR3 length: 12 residues. CDR3: CASSPSGETQYF. The CDR3 DNA reads as TGTGCCAGCTCACCTAGCGGAGAGACCCAGTACTTC.

This sequence joins TRBV4-1 and TRBJ2-3; D unclear. This CDR3 contains 14 residues. Looked up from germline, CDR1 is MGHRA and CDR2 is YSYEKL. V was clipped by 4 bases and J by 4 bases, with 12 bases between them. The CDR3: CASSPASGPDTQYF. Written as DNA, the CDR3 is TGCGCCAGCAGCCCCGCTTCCGGACCAGATACGCAGTATTTT.

The chain uses TRBV4-2 and TRBJ1-4; no firm D call. Per the germline V gene, CDR1 is LGHNA and CDR2 is YNFKEQ. V lost 0 bases, J lost 4 bases, and 18 bases lay in between. The CDR3 extends over 18 amino acids. CDR3 residues: CASSQDPEESGINEKLFF. The CDR3 DNA follows: TGTGCCAGCAGCCAAGATCCGGAGGAGTCTGGGATTAATGAAAAACTGTTTTTT.

This clone was detected a few times. V is TRBV7-2 and J is TRBJ2-1; D is perhaps TRBD1 (5 bases). The CDR3 spans 17 residues. Germline V gives CDR1 SGHTA, CDR2 FQGNSA. V lost 1 base and J 4 bases, leaving 17 bases between the germline ends. The CDR3 loop reads CASSLGHLGPGYNEQFF. The CDR3 coding sequence is TGTGCCAGCAGCTTAGGGCACTTGGGGCCTGGGTACAATGAGCAGTTCTTC.

The chain uses TRBV2 and TRBJ1-5, with D possibly being TRBD1 (5 bases). The CDR3 sequence is 16 residues long. Germline V gene lookup returns CDR1 SNHLY and CDR2 FYNNEI. V lost 1 base, J lost 2 bases, and 12 bases lay in between. The CDR3 coding sequence is TGTGCCAGCAGTGAAGTCTCGGGGCGACGCAATCAGCCCCAGCATTTT. This encodes CASSEVSGRRNQPQHF.

The J gene is TRBJ2-7, the V gene TRBV20-1; unclear D gene. V lost 5 bases and J 3 bases, leaving 2 bases between the germline ends. In germline, CDR1 is DFQATT, CDR2 SNEGSKA (reference sequence). The CDR3 has 9 residues. The chain's CDR3 is CSAGYEQYF. CDR3 bases: TGCAGTGCTGGCTACGAGCAGTACTTC.

This chain joins TRBV5-1 and TRBJ2-1, with a weak D call TRBD2 (6 bases). The CDR3 contains 15 residues. The germline gives CDR1 SGHRS, CDR2 YFSETQ. V gave up 1 base and J gave up 5 bases, with 13 bases separating them. CDR3 region: CASSLISGYNNEQFF. DNA for the CDR3: TGCGCCAGCAGCTTGATTAGCGGCTACAACAATGAGCAGTTCTTC.

The genes are TRBV5-1 and TRBJ1-1; D might be TRBD1 (5 bases). The length of the CDR3 is 14 residues. Trimming stripped 3 bases from V and 3 bases from J, with 12 bases between. Germline-derived CDR1 and CDR2 are SGHRS and YFSETQ. For the CDR3, the DNA is TGCGCCAGCAGCTGGGGCCCTGGGGACACTGAAGCTTTCTTT. Protein product: CASSWGPGDTEAFF.

The V call is TRBV23-1, the J call TRBJ2-6; D remains unclear. TRBV23-1 carries the ORF label, with uncertain function. The V end was cut by 10 bases, the J end by 0 bases, with 7 bases between. This CDR3 has 13 residues. This CDR3 reads CATTSSGANVLTF. The CDR3 nucleotides read TGCGCCACCACATCCTCTGGGGCCAACGTCCTGACTTTC.

V and J are TRBV6-5 and TRBJ2-5; 11 nucleotides match TRBD2. The CDR3 extends over 14 amino acids. The V gene's germline CDR1 is MNHEY and CDR2 SVGAGI. The V gene end was trimmed by 7 bases and the J gene end by 5 bases; junction bases not matched to a gene: 6. CDR3 sequence (DNA): TGTGCCAGCAAAGGTAGCGGGAGGGGGGAGACCCAGTACTTC. Translation: CASKGSGRGETQYF.

The CDR3 DNA is TGTGCCAGCAGTTATGCGGGCTCTAGCACAGATACGCAGTATTTT. The encoded protein is CASSYAGSSTDTQYF. The chain recombines TRBV6-6 with TRBJ2-3, with D possibly matching TRBD2 (5 bases). CDR1 and CDR2 (germline): MNHNY, SVGAGI (reference sequence). Trimming took 3 bases from V and 0 from J, leaving 10 bases between them. The CDR3 runs to 15 residues.

This clone has only a few counts. The V gene is TRBV5-8, the J gene TRBJ2-1; possible D gene TRBD2, 6 bases. Germline V gene sequence: CDR1 SGHTS, CDR2 YDEGEE. V was trimmed by 2 bases and J by 7 bases, leaving 16 bases between them. This CDR3 region has 15 residues. The CDR3 spells CASSFYTGVRNEQFF. The CDR3 coding sequence is TGTGCCAGCAGCTTCTACACGGGGGTTAGGAATGAGCAGTTCTTC.